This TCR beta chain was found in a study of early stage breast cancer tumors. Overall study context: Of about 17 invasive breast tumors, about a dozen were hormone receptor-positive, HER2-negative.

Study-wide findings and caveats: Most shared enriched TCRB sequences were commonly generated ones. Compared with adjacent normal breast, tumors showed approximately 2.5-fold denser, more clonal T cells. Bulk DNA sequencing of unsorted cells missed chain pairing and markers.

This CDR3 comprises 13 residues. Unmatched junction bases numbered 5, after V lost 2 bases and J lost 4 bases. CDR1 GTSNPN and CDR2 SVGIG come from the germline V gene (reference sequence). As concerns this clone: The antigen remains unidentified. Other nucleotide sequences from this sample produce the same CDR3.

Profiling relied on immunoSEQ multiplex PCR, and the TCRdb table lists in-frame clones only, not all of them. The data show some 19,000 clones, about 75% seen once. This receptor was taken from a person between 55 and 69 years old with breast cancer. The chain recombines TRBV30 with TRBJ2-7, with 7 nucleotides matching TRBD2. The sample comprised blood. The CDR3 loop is CAWSPSGPYEQYF. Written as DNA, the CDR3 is TGTGCCTGGAGTCCTAGCGGCCCATACGAGCAGTACTTC.